The clone carrying this T cell receptor (beta chain) was detected only once. Its antigen is unidentified. These data belong to a study of shared clonotypes between healthy human individuals. Study-wide background: The study used three CD4 naive, three CD4 memory, two CD8 naive and one CD8 memory plate per donor. Whole-study results and caveats: Rarefaction gave evidence that sorted-subset sequencing remained incomplete despite large depth.

It was across several immunoSEQ plates that each subset's genomic DNA was evenly split. Generated by immunoSEQ multiplex PCR, the TCRdb table keeps only in-frame clones and is missing some. The sample lists over 2 million clones, 85% to 95% seen once, with around 0.35% in the top ten. Negatively enriched CD4+ T cells were divided by CD45RA into naive and memory. Per the germline V gene, CDR1 is SGHAT and CDR2 is FQDESV (reference sequence). This CDR3 region has 15 residues. V was clipped by 2 bases and J by 7 bases; unmatched bases: 5. The rearrangement links TRBV11-1 to TRBJ2-2; 9 positions match TRBD1. The sequencing sample was made of naive CD4+ T cells from PBMCs. Stated subset: CD45RA+ positively selected. This clonotype was obtained from a man between 18 and 35 years old in good health. Some clones in this sample may be carry-over from other donors' samples. The CDR3 DNA is TGTGCCAGCAGCTTATGGGACAGGGTTGACGGGGAGCTGTTTTTT. It translates to CASSLWDRVDGELFF.